Listed below are T cell receptor beta chains from one sample, sequenced in a study of blood T cell repertoires in COVID-19. TCRdb keeps only in-frame clones here, not all; method: immunoSEQ multiplex PCR. This table holds hundreds of thousands of clones, approximately 88% found once. Material for sequencing was PBMCs or T cells enriched from blood (not recorded which). These receptors came from a woman younger than 45 who had recovered from COVID-19. CDR3s include the opening cysteine and the closing phenylalanine or tryptophan. A D gene is named only where the DNA matches it firmly. Size tells how often a clone was seen (once, few, many) or the class of an expanded clone, and some rows leave it out.

j_call clone_size d_call v_call cdr3_aa cdr3_nt
TRBJ1-2 NA NA TRBV5-1 CASSLVSGAAPASYGYTF TGCGCCAGCAGCTTGGTCTCAGGGGCCGCGCCGGCGTCCTATGGCTACACCTTC
TRBJ1-6 NA NA TRBV10-3 CAIGGGRSNNSPLHF TGTGCCATCGGAGGTGGGAGATCGAATAATTCACCCCTCCACTTT
TRBJ1-1 NA NA TRBV7-9 CASSSPGGGPNTEAFF TGTGCCAGCAGCTCCCCGGGGGGGGGCCCAAACACTGAAGCTTTCTTT
TRBJ1-2 NA TRBD1 TRBV9 CASSGGQGGYGYTF TGTGCCAGCAGCGGGGGACAGGGAGGCTATGGCTACACCTTC
TRBJ1-4 NA NA TRBV7-2 CASSSRRDTTPEKLFF TGTGCCAGCAGCTCCCGCCGAGACACCACTCCTGAAAAACTGTTTTTT
TRBJ2-1 NA TRBD2 TRBV27 CASSFGLADYNEQFF TGTGCCAGCAGTTTTGGGCTAGCGGATTACAATGAGCAGTTCTTC
TRBJ2-2 NA NA TRBV28 CASSPTNTGELFF TGTGCCAGCAGTCCAACTAACACCGGGGAGCTGTTTTTT
TRBJ1-6 NA NA TRBV24-1 CATSGARENSPLHF TGTGCCACCAGTGGGGCTCGAGAGAATTCACCCCTCCACTTT
TRBJ1-6 NA TRBD1 TRBV5-1 CASSLQGQGGSPLHF TGCGCCAGCAGCCTACAGGGGCAAGGTGGTTCACCCCTCCACTTT
TRBJ2-3 NA TRBD2 TRBV11-2 CASRLAGASTDTQYF TGTGCCAGCAGGCTAGCGGGGGCTAGCACAGATACGCAGTATTTT
TRBJ2-1 NA TRBD2 TRBV7-2 CASSLVAGVKYNEQFF TGTGCCAGCAGCTTAGTTGCGGGGGTGAAATACAATGAGCAGTTCTTC
TRBJ2-1 NA TRBD2 TRBV2 CASRRRLAGGGNEQFF TGTGCCAGCAGGAGACGACTAGCGGGAGGGGGGAATGAGCAGTTCTTC
TRBJ2-1 NA TRBD2 TRBV6-5 CASSYAGGAYEQFF TGTGCCAGCAGCTATGCGGGGGGGGCCTATGAGCAGTTCTTC
TRBJ2-1 many TRBD2 TRBV9 CASSGSGTNEQFF TGTGCCAGCAGCGGAAGCGGGACCAATGAGCAGTTCTTC
TRBJ1-2 NA TRBD1 TRBV30 CAWGDRGTYGYTF TGTGCCTGGGGCGACAGGGGAACCTATGGCTACACCTTC
TRBJ2-2 NA TRBD1 TRBV19 CASSLRQGAGSGELFF TGTGCCAGTAGTCTAAGACAGGGGGCGGGTTCCGGGGAGCTGTTTTTT
TRBJ1-1 once NA TRBV6-5 CASSYSGGLENTEAFF TGTGCCAGCAGTTACTCTGGGGGCTTAGAGAACACTGAAGCTTTCTTT
TRBJ2-1 NA TRBD2 TRBV27 CASSPGLAGGEQFF TGTGCCAGCAGCCCCGGACTAGCGGGAGGTGAGCAGTTCTTC
TRBJ2-1 NA NA TRBV9 CASSVDPGEEQFF TGTGCCAGCAGCGTGGATCCGGGGGAGGAGCAGTTCTTC
TRBJ2-7 NA TRBD2 TRBV7-8 CASSFSGGTYEQYF TGTGCCAGCAGCTTTTCGGGAGGCACCTACGAGCAGTACTTC
TRBJ2-3 NA NA TRBV12-5 CASGKTASTDTQYF TGTGCTAGTGGTAAGACAGCTAGCACAGATACGCAGTATTTT
TRBJ2-1 NA TRBD2 TRBV5-4 CASSLAAGAYNEQFF TGTGCCAGCAGCTTGGCAGCGGGGGCGTACAATGAGCAGTTCTTC
TRBJ1-5 NA TRBD1 TRBV12-3/TRBV12-4 CASSLGGDSGHF TGTGCCAGCAGTTTAGGGGGGGACAGCGGGCATTTT
TRBJ1-6 NA NA TRBV7-3 CASSLYGGDRANSPLHF TGTGCCAGCAGCCTCTATGGGGGCGACAGAGCCAATTCACCCCTCCACTTT
TRBJ2-7 NA TRBD2 TRBV29-1 CSVGGPSTGTSGRQSSYEQYF TGCAGCGTTGGGGGCCCGAGCACCGGGACTAGCGGGAGGCAGAGCTCCTACGAGCAGTACTTC
TRBJ1-1 NA TRBD1 TRBV11-2 CASSLMGGQGGDTEAFF TGTGCCAGCAGCTTAATGGGGGGACAGGGAGGAGACACTGAAGCTTTCTTT